This T cell receptor beta chain was retrieved from a study of molecular identifiers for immune sequencing clone quantification. CDR1 is SGHKS and CDR2 is YYEKEE in the germline V gene (reference sequence). The CDR3 covers 14 residues. V dropped 5 bases and J dropped 7; count of bases not matched to a gene: 3. Listed TCR primers, together with previously described methods, were used for the bulk TCR libraries. TCRdb fed the PCR reads into MiXCR, producing one record per CDR3 protein. This sample has some 100,000 distinct CDR3 sequences; about 35% occur once, and the top ten carry less than 5.5%. The sequencing input was naive CD8+ T cells from blood, with Jurkat cell RNA spiked in. Subset indicated: FACS-sorted CD8+CD4-CCR7+CD45RA+ naive T cells. This clonotype was sampled from a human donor in good health. Some libraries in this study had Jurkat cell RNA spiked in. The genes are TRBV5-5 and TRBJ2-2; 12 nucleotides align to TRBD2. CDR3 sequence: CASSPGLAGGELFF. The CDR3 DNA reads as TGTGCCAGCAGTCCGGGACTAGCGGGCGGGGAGCTGTTTTTT.